This entry features one T cell receptor (beta chain) sequence. Its antigen is unidentified. Full-length variable regions came from constant-region reverse primers plus semi-nested Nested Universal Primer A PCR. Using its own MiXCR run on the 5' RACE reads, TCRdb lists one record per CDR3 protein. The table lists more than 55,000 distinct CDR3 sequences, more than 25% of them singletons. This CDR3 spans 15 amino acids. V was cut by 0 bases and J by 4 bases, with 7 bases left in between. Germline V gene sequence: CDR1 MNHEY, CDR2 SVGAGI. Study-wide findings and caveats: Tumor-infiltrating Treg TCR alpha and beta sequences overlapped most with tumor naive CD4+ T cells, then blood naive.

The sorted Tregs were CD4+CD25+CD127-/low cells. This sequence joins TRBV6-5 and TRBJ1-6; possibly TRBD1 for D (6 bases). The clonotype comes from a female donor with breast cancer. The sequenced sample consisted of tumor-infiltrating Tregs sorted from the breast tumor. The DNA for the CDR3 is TGTGCCAGCAGTTACTCGACAGGTTATAATTCACCCCTCCACTTT. This gives the protein CASSYSTGYNSPLHF.